The entry below gives a single T cell receptor beta chain sequence along with its context. The CDR3 spans 16 residues. CDR1 and CDR2 from the germline V gene are SQVTM and ANQGSEA. Trimming cost V 5 bases and J 0 bases, with 16 bases left between them. TCRdb keeps only in-frame clones here, not all; method: immunoSEQ multiplex PCR. Of 300,000 to 450,000 clones in the sample, 80% to 90% were seen once. Clinical history reported by participants formed the basis on which cohorts were assigned. The sample belongs to a study of blood T cell repertoires in COVID-19. Study details: Sites in the United States, Italy and Spain provided acute and convalescent COVID-19 samples. PBMCs, B-cell-depleted T cells, or T cells were the source of the cDNA or gDNA that made up the material.

The chain couples TRBV29-1 to TRBJ2-2, with D maybe TRBD1 (5 bases). This TCR was recovered from a man between 18 and 35 years old who had recovered from COVID-19. The sequencing sample was made of PBMCs or T cells enriched from blood (not recorded which). The chain's CDR3 is CSVLRWGKANTGELFF. The DNA of the CDR3 is TGCAGCGTTCTGAGGTGGGGCAAAGCGAACACCGGGGAGCTGTTTTTT.